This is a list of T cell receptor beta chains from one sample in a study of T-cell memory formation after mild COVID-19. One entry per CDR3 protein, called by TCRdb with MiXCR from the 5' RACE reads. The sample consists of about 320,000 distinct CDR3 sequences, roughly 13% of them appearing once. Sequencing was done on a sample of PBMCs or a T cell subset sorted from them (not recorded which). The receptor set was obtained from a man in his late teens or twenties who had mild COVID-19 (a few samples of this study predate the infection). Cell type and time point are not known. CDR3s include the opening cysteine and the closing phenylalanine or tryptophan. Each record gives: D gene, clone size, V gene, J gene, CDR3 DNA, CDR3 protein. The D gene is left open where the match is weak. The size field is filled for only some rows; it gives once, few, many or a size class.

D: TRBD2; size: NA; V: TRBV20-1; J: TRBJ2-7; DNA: TGCAGTGCTAGAGAGACTAGCGTCTACGAGCAGTACTTC; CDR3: CSARETSVYEQYF
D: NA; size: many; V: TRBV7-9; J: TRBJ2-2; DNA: TGTGCCAGCAGCCTCCCAAACACCGGGGAGCTGTTTTTT; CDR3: CASSLPNTGELFF
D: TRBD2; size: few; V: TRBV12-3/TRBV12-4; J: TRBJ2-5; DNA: TGTGCCAGCAGTTCGGGTAGCGGGGTGGAGACCCAGTACTTC; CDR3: CASSSGSGVETQYF
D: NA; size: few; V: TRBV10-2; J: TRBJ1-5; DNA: TGCGCCAGCAGTTCGGGGAACAATCAGCCCCAGCATTTT; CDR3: CASSSGNNQPQHF
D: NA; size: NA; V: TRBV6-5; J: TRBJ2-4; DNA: TGTGCCAGCAGTGACCCTGGACAACGAAATGAAAACATTCAGTACTTC; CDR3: CASSDPGQRNENIQYF
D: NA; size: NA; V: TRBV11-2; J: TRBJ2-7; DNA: TGTGCCAGCAGCTTAGATACGGGTGCAGGGCGAAATACCTACGAGCAGTACTTC; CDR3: CASSLDTGAGRNTYEQYF
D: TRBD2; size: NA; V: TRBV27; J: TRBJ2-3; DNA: TGTGCCAGCAGTTTAACCCGGGGGGTGGGAGATACGCAGTATTTT; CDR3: CASSLTRGVGDTQYF
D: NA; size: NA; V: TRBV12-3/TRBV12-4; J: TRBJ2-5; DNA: TGTGCCAGCAGTGGGACAACCCAAGAGACCCAGTACTTC; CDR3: CASSGTTQETQYF
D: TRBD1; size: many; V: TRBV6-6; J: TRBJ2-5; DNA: TGTGCCAGCAGTTACCGGGACAGAACTAAAGAGACCCAGTACTTC; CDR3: CASSYRDRTKETQYF
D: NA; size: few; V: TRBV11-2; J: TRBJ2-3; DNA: TGTGCCAGCAGTACTGGTTGGGATACGCAGTATTTT; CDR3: CASSTGWDTQYF
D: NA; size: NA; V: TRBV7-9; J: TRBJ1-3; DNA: TGTGCCAGCAGCTTACCGGAGGGGAACACCATATATTTT; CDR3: CASSLPEGNTIYF
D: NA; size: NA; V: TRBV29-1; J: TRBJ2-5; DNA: TGCAGCCAATTAACAGGGGAGACCCAGTACTTC; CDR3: CSQLTGETQYF
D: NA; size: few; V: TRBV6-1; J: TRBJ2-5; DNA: TGTGCCAGCAGTGAACGGGACCGAGAGACCCAGTACTTC; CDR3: CASSERDRETQYF
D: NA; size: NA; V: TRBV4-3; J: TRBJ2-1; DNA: TGCGCCAGCAGCCAAGATAGACCGGAGGGGTTAATTGGCAATGAGCAGTTCTTC; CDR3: CASSQDRPEGLIGNEQFF
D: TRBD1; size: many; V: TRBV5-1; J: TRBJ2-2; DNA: TGCGCCAGCAGCCCCGGACAGGGATACACCGGGGAGCTGTTTTTT; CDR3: CASSPGQGYTGELFF
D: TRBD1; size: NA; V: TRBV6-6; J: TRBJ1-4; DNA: TGTGCCAGCAGTTCCAGAGACAGGGGAGCAACTAATGAAAAACTGTTTTTT; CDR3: CASSSRDRGATNEKLFF
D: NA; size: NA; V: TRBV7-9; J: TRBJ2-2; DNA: TGTGCCAGCAGCTTGGTTATACCCTCCGCCGGGGAGCTGTTTTTT; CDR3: CASSLVIPSAGELFF
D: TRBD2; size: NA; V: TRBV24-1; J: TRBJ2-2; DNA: TGTGCCACCGCGCCCTACGGGGGGATCACCGGGGAGCTGTTT; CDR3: CATAPYGGITGELF
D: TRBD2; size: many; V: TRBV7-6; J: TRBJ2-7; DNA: TGTGCCAGCAGCTTATCCGGCGGGGGGCAGTACGAGCAGTACTTC; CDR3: CASSLSGGGQYEQYF
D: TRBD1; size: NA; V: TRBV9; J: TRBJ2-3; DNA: TGTGCCAGCAGCGCAAACAGGGGAAATACGCAGTATTTT; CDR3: CASSANRGNTQYF
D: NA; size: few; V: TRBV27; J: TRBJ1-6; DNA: TGTGCCAGCAGTTTACGGGGGGTATCCTATAATTCACCCCTCCACTTT; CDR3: CASSLRGVSYNSPLHF
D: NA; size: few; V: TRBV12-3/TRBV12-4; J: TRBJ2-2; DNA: TGTGCCAGCACCCTACAGTATAACACCGGGGAGCTGTTTTTT; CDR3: CASTLQYNTGELFF
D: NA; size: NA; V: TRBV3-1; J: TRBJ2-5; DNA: TGTGCCAGCAGCCAACCCGGGCGTGGAGAGACCCAGTACTTC; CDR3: CASSQPGRGETQYF
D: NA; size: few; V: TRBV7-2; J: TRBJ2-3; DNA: TGTGCCAGCAGCCCGACTGGGCGGGGCCGCGCGGCAGATACGCAGTATTTT; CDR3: CASSPTGRGRAADTQYF